Presented here are 8 T cell receptor beta chains from one specimen sequenced in a study of CD8 T cells in ankylosing spondylitis. Overall study findings and caveats: A TCR beta motif of 7 to 9 highly homologous variants seemed to mark ankylosing spondylitis blood.

For these TCRs, the target antigens are not known. TCRdb re-called the 5' RACE reads through MiXCR, storing one row per CDR3 protein. The repertoire holds under 450,000 distinct CDR3 sequences, roughly 18% seen once, with approximately 0.93% in the top ten. Material: blood, either unsorted or a sorted T cell fraction (not recorded which). These receptors originate from a male donor with ankylosing spondylitis.

This clonotype occurred a few times. The chain joins TRBV11-3 to TRBJ2-5, with D tentatively TRBD2 (5 bases). The CDR3 covers 17 residues. Germline V gene sequence: CDR1 SGHNT, CDR2 YENEEA. Between the trimmed V and J ends, which lost 0 bases and 5 bases, there was a span of 19 bases. CDR3 DNA sequence: TGTGCCAGCAGCTTAGAAGGAGGAGCACACATTCCGGAGACCCAGTACTTC. Translating gives CASSLEGGAHIPETQYF.

The rearrangement uses TRBV6-2 or TRBV6-3 and TRBJ2-1, with 9 bases aligning to TRBD2. Trimming cost V 0 bases and J 6 bases; bases outside gene matches: 12. This CDR3 has 18 amino acids. Germline V lookup: CDR1 MNHEY, CDR2 SVGEGT. The CDR3, as DNA: TGTGCCAGCAGTTACTCGAAAGTTCCGACTAGCGGTATCAATGAGCAGTTCTTC. Protein product: CASSYSKVPTSGINEQFF.

This clonotype showed up just a few times. The J gene is TRBJ2-4, the V gene TRBV6-1; 7 positions match TRBD2. V dropped 4 bases and J dropped 1; count of bases not matched to a gene: 7. From germline, CDR1 is MNHNS and CDR2 SASEGT. This CDR3 spans 16 amino acids. The chain's CDR3 is CASSVGLGGAKNIQYF. CDR3 in DNA: TGTGCCAGCAGTGTAGGCCTGGGGGGGGCCAAAAACATTCAGTACTTC.

The V gene is TRBV5-6, the J gene TRBJ1-2; 8 bases are a match to TRBD1. Germline V gives CDR1 SGHDT, CDR2 YYEEEE. This CDR3 region has 16 residues. J lost 2 bases, V lost 3 bases, and 9 bases had no gene match. Here the CDR3 DNA reads TGTGCCAGCAGCTCCCGACGGGCAGGGGGCAACTATGGCTACACCTTC. It specifies CASSSRRAGGNYGYTF.

This clonotype was seen a few times. The chain joins TRBV6-2 or TRBV6-3 to TRBJ1-2, with 9 bases lining up with TRBD1. The V and J ends lost 5 bases and 2 bases, in that order; junction bases with no gene match: 3. The CDR3 has 14 residues. Germline assignment: CDR1 MNHEY and CDR2 SVGEGT. CDR3 coding DNA: TGTGCCAGCAGTCGGGACAGGGTAAACTATGGCTACACCTTC. Encoded protein: CASSRDRVNYGYTF.

As regards this clonotype: The junction shows a germline mismatch at one end, possibly a read error. The gene calls are TRBV6-1 and TRBJ2-5, with TRBD1 identical over 10 bases. The CDR3 contains 16 residues. CDR1 is MNHNS, CDR2 SASEGT, per germline. The CDR3 is CASSQGQGGLQGTQYF. The CDR3 DNA sequence: TGTGCCAGCAGCCAAGGACAGGGGGGGCTTCAAGGGACCCAGTACTTC.

The chain combines TRBV5-1 with TRBJ2-2; D tentatively reads TRBD1 or TRBD2 (5 bases each). The CDR3 loop spans 16 amino acids. Germline values: CDR1 SGHRS, CDR2 YFSETQ. Trimming removed 0 bases from V and 7 bases from J, with 16 bases in between. For the CDR3, the DNA is TGCGCCAGCAGCTTGGGGTCAGGGAGCTCCGGCGGGGAGCTGTTTTTT. It specifies CASSLGSGSSGGELFF. Based on the CDR3 plus reference TRBV5-1 and TRBJ2-2, the full variable domain is KAGVTQTPRYLIKTRGQQVTLSCSPISGHRSVSWYQQTPGQGLQFLFEYFSETQRNKGNFPGRFSGRQFSNSRSEMNVSTLELGDSALYLCASSLGSGSSGGELFFGEGSRLTVL.

The chain joins TRBV4-2 to TRBJ2-7; no definite D call. The CDR3 runs 14 residues. The ends were cut back, 0 bases at V and 4 bases at J, with 10 bases in the middle. Germline V gene sequence: CDR1 LGHNA, CDR2 YNFKEQ. Here the CDR3 reads CASSQDLKRYEQYF. CDR3 DNA: TGTGCCAGCAGCCAAGATCTGAAGAGGTACGAGCAGTACTTC.